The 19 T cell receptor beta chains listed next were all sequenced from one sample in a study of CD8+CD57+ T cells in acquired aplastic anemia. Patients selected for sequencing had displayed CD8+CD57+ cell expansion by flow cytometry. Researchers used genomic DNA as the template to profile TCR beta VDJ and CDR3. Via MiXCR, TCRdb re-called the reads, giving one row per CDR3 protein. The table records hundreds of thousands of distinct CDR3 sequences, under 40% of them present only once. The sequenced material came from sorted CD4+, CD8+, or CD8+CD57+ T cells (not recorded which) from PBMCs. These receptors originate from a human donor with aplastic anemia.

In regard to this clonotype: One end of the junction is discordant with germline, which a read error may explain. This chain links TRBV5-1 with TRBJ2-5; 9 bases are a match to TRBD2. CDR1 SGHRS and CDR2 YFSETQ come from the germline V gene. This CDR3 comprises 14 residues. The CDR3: CASSFSGSGETRYF. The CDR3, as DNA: TGCGCCAGCAGCTTTAGCGGGAGCGGGGAGACCCGGTACTTC.

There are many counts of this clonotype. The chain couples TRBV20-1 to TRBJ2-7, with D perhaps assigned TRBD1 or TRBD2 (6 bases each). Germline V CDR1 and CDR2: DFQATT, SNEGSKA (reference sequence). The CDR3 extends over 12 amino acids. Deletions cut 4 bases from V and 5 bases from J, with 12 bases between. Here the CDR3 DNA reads TGCAGTGCTAAGGGGGGCATGAACGAGCAGTACTTC. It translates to CSAKGGMNEQYF.

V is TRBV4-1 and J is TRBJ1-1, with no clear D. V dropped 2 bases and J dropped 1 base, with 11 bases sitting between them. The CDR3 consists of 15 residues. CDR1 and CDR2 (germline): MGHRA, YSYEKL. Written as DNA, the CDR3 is TGCGCCAGCAGCCAACCCCGGTCGGGGAACACTGAAGCTTTCTTT. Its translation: CASSQPRSGNTEAFF.

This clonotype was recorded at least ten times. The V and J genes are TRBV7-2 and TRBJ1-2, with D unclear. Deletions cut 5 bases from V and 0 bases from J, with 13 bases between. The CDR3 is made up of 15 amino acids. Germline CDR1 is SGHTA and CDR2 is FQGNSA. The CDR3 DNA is TGTGCCAGCAGCCCGGAATCGACAACTAACTATGGCTACACCTTC. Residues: CASSPESTTNYGYTF.

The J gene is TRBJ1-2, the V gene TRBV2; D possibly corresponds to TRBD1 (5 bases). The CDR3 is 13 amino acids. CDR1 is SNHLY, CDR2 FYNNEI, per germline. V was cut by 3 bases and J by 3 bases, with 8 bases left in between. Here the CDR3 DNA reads TGTGCCAGCAGTGAGCAGGGACACTATGGCTACACCTTC. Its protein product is CASSEQGHYGYTF.

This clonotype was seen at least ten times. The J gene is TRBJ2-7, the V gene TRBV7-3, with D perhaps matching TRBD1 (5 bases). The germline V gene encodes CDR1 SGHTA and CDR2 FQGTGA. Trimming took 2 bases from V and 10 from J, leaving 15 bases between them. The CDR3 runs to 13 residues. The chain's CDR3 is CASSLVKDNPQYF. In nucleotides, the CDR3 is TGTGCCAGCAGCTTAGTAAAGGACAATCCCCAGTACTTC.

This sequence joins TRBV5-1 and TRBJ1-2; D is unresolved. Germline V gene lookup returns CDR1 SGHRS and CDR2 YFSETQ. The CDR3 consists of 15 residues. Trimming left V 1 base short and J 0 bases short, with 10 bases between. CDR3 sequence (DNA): TGCGCCAGCAGCTTGATGTCCGGGGCTAACTATGGCTACACCTTC. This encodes CASSLMSGANYGYTF. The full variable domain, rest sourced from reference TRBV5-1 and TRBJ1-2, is KAGVTQTPRYLIKTRGQQVTLSCSPISGHRSVSWYQQTPGQGLQFLFEYFSETQRNKGNFPGRFSGRQFSNSRSEMNVSTLELGDSALYLCASSLMSGANYGYTFGSGTRLTVV.

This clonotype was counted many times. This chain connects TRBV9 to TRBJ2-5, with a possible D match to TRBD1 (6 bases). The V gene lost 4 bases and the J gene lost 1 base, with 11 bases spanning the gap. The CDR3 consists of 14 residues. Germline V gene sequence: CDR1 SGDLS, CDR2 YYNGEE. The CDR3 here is CASSYREFQETQYF. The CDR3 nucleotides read TGTGCCAGCAGCTACAGGGAATTCCAAGAGACCCAGTACTTC.

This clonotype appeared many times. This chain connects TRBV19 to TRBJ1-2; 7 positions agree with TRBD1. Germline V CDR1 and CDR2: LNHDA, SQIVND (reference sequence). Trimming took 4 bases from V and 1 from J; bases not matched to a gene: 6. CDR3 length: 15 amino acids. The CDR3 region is CASSNRDRFNYGYTF. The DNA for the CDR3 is TGTGCCAGTAGTAACCGGGACAGATTTAACTATGGCTACACCTTC.

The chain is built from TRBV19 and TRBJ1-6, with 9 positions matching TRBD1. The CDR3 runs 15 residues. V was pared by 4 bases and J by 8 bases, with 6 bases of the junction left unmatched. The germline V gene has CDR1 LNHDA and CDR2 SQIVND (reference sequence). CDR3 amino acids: CASSKRTGDHSPLHF. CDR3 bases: TGTGCCAGTAGTAAGCGGACAGGGGATCATTCACCCCTCCACTTT.

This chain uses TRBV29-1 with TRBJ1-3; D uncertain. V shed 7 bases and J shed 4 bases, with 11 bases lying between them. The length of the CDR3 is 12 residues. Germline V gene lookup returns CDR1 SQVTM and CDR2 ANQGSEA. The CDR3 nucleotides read TGCAGCGCACGCGGGGAAGGAAACACCATATATTTT. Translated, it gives CSARGEGNTIYF.

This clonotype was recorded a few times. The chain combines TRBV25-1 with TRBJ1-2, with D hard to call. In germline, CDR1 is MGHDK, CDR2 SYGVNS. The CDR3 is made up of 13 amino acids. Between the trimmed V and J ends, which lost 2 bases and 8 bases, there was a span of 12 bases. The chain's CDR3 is CASSEAAGLGYTF. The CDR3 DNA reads TGTGCCAGCAGTGAAGCGGCGGGGTTGGGCTACACCTTC.

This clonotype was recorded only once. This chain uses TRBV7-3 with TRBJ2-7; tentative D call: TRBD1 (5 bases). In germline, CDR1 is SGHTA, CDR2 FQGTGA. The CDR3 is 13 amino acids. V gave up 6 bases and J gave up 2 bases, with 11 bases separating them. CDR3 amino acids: CASRVGVTYEQYF. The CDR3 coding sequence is TGTGCCAGCAGGGTAGGGGTAACCTACGAGCAGTACTTC.

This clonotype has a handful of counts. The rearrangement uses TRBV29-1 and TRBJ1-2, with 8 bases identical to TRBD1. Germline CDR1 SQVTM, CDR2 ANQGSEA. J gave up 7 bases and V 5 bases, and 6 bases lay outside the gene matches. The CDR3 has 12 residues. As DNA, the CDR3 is TGCAGCGTTCGAGACAGGGGCGGTGGCTACACCTTC. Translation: CSVRDRGGGYTF.

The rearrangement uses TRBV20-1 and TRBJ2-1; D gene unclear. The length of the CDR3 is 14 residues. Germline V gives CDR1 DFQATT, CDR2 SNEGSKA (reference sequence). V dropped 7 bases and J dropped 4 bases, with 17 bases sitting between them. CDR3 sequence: CSGIKQNFYNEQFF. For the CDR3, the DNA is TGCAGTGGTATTAAACAAAATTTTTACAATGAGCAGTTCTTC.

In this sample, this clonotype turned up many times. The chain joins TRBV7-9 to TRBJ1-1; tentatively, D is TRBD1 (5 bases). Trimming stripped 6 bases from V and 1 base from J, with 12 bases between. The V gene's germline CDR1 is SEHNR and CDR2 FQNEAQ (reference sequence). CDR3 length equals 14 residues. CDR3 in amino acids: CASSYRGRNTEAFF. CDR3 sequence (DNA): TGTGCCAGCAGTTATCGGGGCCGGAACACTGAAGCTTTCTTT.

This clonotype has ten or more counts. CDR3 DNA sequence: TGTGCCATCAGACCCAACCAAAGCACAGATACGCAGTATTTT. Translating gives CAIRPNQSTDTQYF. The genes are TRBV10-3 and TRBJ2-3; D is unclear. Looked up from germline, CDR1 is ENHRY and CDR2 is SYGVKD. The germline V and J ends were trimmed by 6 bases and 0 bases, with 10 bases remaining between them. CDR3 size: 14 residues.

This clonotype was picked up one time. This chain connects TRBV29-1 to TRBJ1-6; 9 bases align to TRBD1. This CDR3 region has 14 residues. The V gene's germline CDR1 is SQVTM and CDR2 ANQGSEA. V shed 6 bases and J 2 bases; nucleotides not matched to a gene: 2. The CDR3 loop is CSVGTGTYNSPLHF. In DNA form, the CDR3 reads TGCAGCGTGGGGACAGGGACCTATAATTCACCCCTCCACTTT.

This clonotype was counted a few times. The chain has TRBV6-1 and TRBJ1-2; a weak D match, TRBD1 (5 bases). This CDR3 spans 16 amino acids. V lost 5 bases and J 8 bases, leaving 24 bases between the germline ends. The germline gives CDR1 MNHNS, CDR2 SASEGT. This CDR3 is CASSTPSTGTTRGYTF. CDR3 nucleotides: TGTGCCAGCAGTACACCTTCAACCGGGACGACAAGGGGCTACACCTTC.